These 30 T cell receptor beta chains originate from one sample sequenced in a study of OX40 agonist ivuxolimab in advanced cancers. Data came from immunoSEQ multiplex PCR; TCRdb stores just in-frame clones and leaves some out. The data hold roughly 97,000 clones, with 86% observed a single time. The material sequenced was CD4+ or CD8+ T cells sorted from blood, taken in a trial of the OX40 agonist ivuxolimab. Every receptor here comes from an adult with an advanced solid tumor such as melanoma, head and neck, liver or kidney cancer.

The rearrangement uses TRBV29-1 and TRBJ2-7; 9 bases agree with TRBD2. Germline lookup yields CDR1 SQVTM and CDR2 ANQGSEA. The junction had 10 bases not matched to a gene; V was cut back by 3 bases and J by 7 bases. The CDR3 spans 14 residues. The CDR3: CSVEEVAGVGEQYF. The CDR3 DNA follows: TGCAGCGTTGAGGAGGTAGCGGGAGTTGGGGAGCAGTACTTC.

The CDR3 coding sequence is TGCAGCGTCGGTTCGGGCTATGGCTACACCTTC. It specifies CSVGSGYGYTF. This sequence joins TRBV29-1 and TRBJ1-2; no clear D. Trimming removed 6 bases from V and 4 bases from J, with 9 bases in between. Germline CDR1 SQVTM, CDR2 ANQGSEA. This CDR3 is 11 amino acids long.

The chain employs TRBV19 and TRBJ2-3; 7 bases match TRBD2. V trimming: 1 base; J trimming: 5 bases; junction bases outside the gene matches: 6. In germline, CDR1 is LNHDA, CDR2 SQIVND (reference sequence). The CDR3 runs 15 residues. The CDR3 loop reads CASSIVPGGGDTQYF. Written as DNA, the CDR3 is TGTGCCAGTAGTATAGTGCCGGGAGGAGGAGATACGCAGTATTTT.

The chain carries TRBV29-1 and TRBJ2-3, with no clear D. Trimming removed 5 bases from V and 3 bases from J, with 15 bases in between. Per germline, CDR1 SQVTM and CDR2 ANQGSEA. The CDR3 length is 14 residues. The CDR3: CSVSSTEVTDTQYF. Here the CDR3 DNA reads TGCAGCGTTTCTAGTACGGAAGTGACAGATACGCAGTATTTT.

This chain connects TRBV7-9 to TRBJ2-4; no clear D gene. V dropped 5 bases and J dropped 0 bases, with 17 bases sitting between them. CDR3 length: 17 amino acids. CDR1 and CDR2 (germline): SEHNR, FQNEAQ (reference sequence). CDR3 coding DNA: TGTGCCAGCAGCACCTACAGCGTTGAAATAGCCAAAAACATTCAGTACTTC. Protein sequence: CASSTYSVEIAKNIQYF.

The rearrangement uses TRBV7-8 and TRBJ1-1; no reliable D call. V was trimmed by 5 bases and J by 8 bases, leaving 18 bases between them. CDR1 SGHVS and CDR2 FQNEAQ come from the germline V gene. This CDR3 spans 14 amino acids. The CDR3 bases are TGTGCCAGCAGCCTTAGTGCGAGAGGACCCGAAGCTTTCTTT. It codes for CASSLSARGPEAFF.

This chain connects TRBV10-3 to TRBJ2-1; tentatively, D is TRBD1 or TRBD2 (5 bases each). This CDR3 is built from 17 residues. Trimming removed 2 bases from V and 4 bases from J, with 18 bases in between. CDR1 and CDR2 (germline): ENHRY, SYGVKD. The CDR3 bases are TGTGCCATCAGTGAGACGTTCCGGGACCAAACTTACAATGAGCAGTTCTTC. Encoded protein: CAISETFRDQTYNEQFF.

The chain employs TRBV4-3 and TRBJ2-1, with D unclear. This CDR3 has 15 amino acids. In germline, CDR1 is LGHNA, CDR2 YSLEER. The V gene lost 4 bases and the J gene lost 8 bases, with 18 bases spanning the gap. DNA of the CDR3: TGCGCCAGCAGCCTTCGATCGGTCGCCGGGTATGAGCAGTTCTTC. This translates into CASSLRSVAGYEQFF.

Notes on this clone: Other DNA sequences from this sample encode an identical CDR3 as well. The rearrangement uses TRBV2 and TRBJ1-1; no reliable D call. Trimming shortened V by 0 bases and J by 8 bases, and 4 bases separated the two germline ends. Germline loops: CDR1 SNHLY, CDR2 FYNNEI. This CDR3 is 11 amino acids long. CDR3 sequence: CASSEAVEAFF. Written as DNA, the CDR3 is TGTGCCAGCAGTGAAGCGGTAGAAGCTTTCTTT.

This clone came up a few times. This chain links TRBV5-1 with TRBJ1-2; possible D gene TRBD1, 5 bases. This CDR3 spans 14 amino acids. Germline loops: CDR1 SGHRS, CDR2 YFSETQ. Between the trimmed V and J ends, which lost 4 bases and 8 bases, there was a span of 18 bases. The DNA of the CDR3 is TGCGCCAGCAGCCAACAAATAGGGGCGGGAGGCTACACCTTC. Translation gives CASSQQIGAGGYTF.

The chain has TRBV25-1 and TRBJ2-7; 13 nucleotides align to TRBD2. Germline loops: CDR1 MGHDK, CDR2 SYGVNS. The J segment lost 8 bases and the V segment lost 4 bases, leaving 11 bases of the junction unmatched. This CDR3 comprises 16 residues. The CDR3 reads CASSVDLGTSGTQQYF. The CDR3 bases are TGTGCCAGCAGTGTTGATCTCGGGACTAGCGGGACTCAGCAGTACTTC.

The rearrangement links TRBV6-5 to TRBJ1-4, with 8 bases fitting TRBD1. The junction had 4 bases not matched to a gene; V was cut back by 2 bases and J by 8 bases. Germline-derived CDR1 and CDR2 are MNHEY and SVGAGI. CDR3 length: 14 residues. The CDR3 is CASSYRAGGEKLFF. The CDR3, as DNA: TGTGCCAGCAGTTACCGGGCAGGGGGCGAAAAACTGTTTTTT.

The chain combines TRBV11-3 with TRBJ1-1; a possible D gene is TRBD1 (5 bases). The CDR3 has 13 amino acids. Trimming removed 1 base from V and 8 bases from J, with 11 bases in between. Germline CDR1 and CDR2: SGHNT and YENEEA. The CDR3 here is CASSLGGRGEAFF. In nucleotides, the CDR3 is TGTGCCAGCAGCTTAGGGGGAAGGGGCGAAGCTTTCTTT.

The rearrangement joins TRBV6-5 to TRBJ1-1, with D maybe TRBD1 (6 bases). CDR1 is MNHEY, CDR2 SVGAGI, per germline. This CDR3 has 14 residues. The V gene lost 7 bases and the J gene lost 2 bases, with 14 bases spanning the gap. The CDR3 sequence: CASNFRTENTEAFF. The CDR3 DNA reads as TGTGCCAGCAACTTCAGGACAGAAAACACTGAAGCTTTCTTT.

The chain joins TRBV30 to TRBJ2-1, with D perhaps matching TRBD1 or TRBD2 (5 bases each). CDR1 and CDR2 (germline): GTSNPN, SVGIG (reference sequence). The V end lost 2 bases, the J end lost 10 bases, and 9 bases lay between the germline ends. This CDR3 region has 11 residues. CDR3 sequence: CAWSLGVEQFF. The CDR3 bases are TGTGCCTGGAGTCTGGGGGTGGAGCAGTTCTTC.

This clone has only one observation. The chain joins TRBV6-5 to TRBJ2-1; D remains ambiguous. V dropped 5 bases and J dropped 9 bases, with 14 bases sitting between them. Germline values: CDR1 MNHEY, CDR2 SVGAGI. The CDR3 spans 13 residues. CDR3 sequence reads: CASSRKHLSEQFF. DNA of the CDR3: TGTGCCAGCAGTAGGAAGCACCTTAGTGAGCAGTTCTTC.

The chain links TRBV7-9 to TRBJ2-5, with 11 bases fitting TRBD1. The J call is doubtful: the DNA matches TRBJ2-7 better. The CDR3 loop spans 15 amino acids. CDR1 and CDR2 (germline): SEHNR, FQNEAQ (reference sequence). This CDR3 is CASSPRTGGIHEQYF. The CDR3 bases are TGTGCCAGCAGCCCTAGGACAGGGGGCATACACGAGCAGTACTTC.

This clone was recorded once. This chain uses TRBV7-9 with TRBJ1-4; 9 bases agree with TRBD1. The length of the CDR3 is 14 residues. Per germline, CDR1 SEHNR and CDR2 FQNEAQ (reference sequence). The trim removed 5 bases at V and 4 bases at J, leaving 2 bases unmatched. This CDR3 is CASSRGQGNEKLFF. CDR3 DNA: TGTGCCAGCAGCAGGGGACAGGGTAATGAAAAACTGTTTTTT.

This clone appeared a single time. This chain joins TRBV10-3 and TRBJ2-7, with 8 nucleotides matching TRBD1. V lost 4 bases to trimming and J lost 0 bases; unmatched junction nucleotides: 2. Per the germline V gene, CDR1 is ENHRY and CDR2 is SYGVKD. The CDR3 is made up of 14 amino acids. CDR3 DNA sequence: TGTGCCATCAGTGGGACAGGGATCTCCTACGAGCAGTACTTC. It codes for CAISGTGISYEQYF.

This chain joins TRBV19 and TRBJ1-3; D gene unclear. The V end lost 7 bases, the J end lost 4 bases, and 11 bases lay between the germline ends. Germline V gives CDR1 LNHDA, CDR2 SQIVND (reference sequence). The CDR3 length is 13 residues. The CDR3 spells CASIEQSGNTIYF. The CDR3 nucleotides read TGTGCCAGTATAGAACAGTCGGGAAACACCATATATTTT.

The chain recombines TRBV5-6 with TRBJ1-6; D remains unclear. Germline V gene sequence: CDR1 SGHDT, CDR2 YYEEEE. The CDR3 has 16 amino acids. Trimming cost V 0 bases and J 3 bases, with 10 bases left between them. The CDR3 is CASSLDNGIYNSPLHF. CDR3 nucleotide sequence: TGTGCCAGCAGCTTGGATAATGGGATCTATAATTCACCCCTCCACTTT.

The chain has TRBV10-3 and TRBJ1-1, with TRBD1 matching 8 bases. The CDR3 runs 16 residues. Trimming at V came to 2 bases and at J to 4 bases, leaving 9 bases not matched to a gene. The germline V gene has CDR1 ENHRY and CDR2 SYGVKD. The CDR3 here is CAISEAKGQGGTEAFF. The CDR3 DNA follows: TGTGCCATCAGTGAGGCTAAAGGACAGGGCGGCACTGAAGCTTTCTTT.

J is TRBJ2-5 and V is TRBV27; D is unclear. Germline CDR1 reads MNHEY; CDR2 reads SMNVEV (reference sequence). V gave up 5 bases and J gave up 2 bases, with 9 bases separating them. The CDR3 is 13 residues long. CDR3 in DNA: TGTGCCAGCAGTATCACAATTCAAGAGACCCAGTACTTC. Its translation: CASSITIQETQYF.

The V and J genes are TRBV7-2 and TRBJ2-5; 11 positions match TRBD2. Germline V gene data show CDR1 as SGHTA and CDR2 as FQGNSA. V trimming: 4 bases; J trimming: 1 base; junction bases outside the gene matches: 5. The CDR3 loop spans 16 amino acids. The CDR3 is CASSSRLAGSQETQYF. For the CDR3, the DNA is TGTGCCAGCAGCTCGAGACTAGCGGGGTCCCAAGAGACCCAGTACTTC.

V gene TRBV7-2 combines with J gene TRBJ2-1, with D perhaps matching TRBD2 (6 bases). Deletions cut 1 base from V and 4 bases from J, with 14 bases between. The V gene's germline CDR1 is SGHTA and CDR2 FQGNSA. The CDR3 length is 16 residues. In DNA, the CDR3 is TGTGCCAGCAGCTTAGTTAGCGGAGTCCGATACAATGAGCAGTTCTTC. The encoded protein is CASSLVSGVRYNEQFF.

The chain joins TRBV10-3 to TRBJ2-7; 9 bases line up with TRBD1. The CDR3 is made up of 16 amino acids. The trim removed 5 bases at V and 6 bases at J, leaving 14 bases unmatched. Looked up from germline, CDR1 is ENHRY and CDR2 is SYGVKD. This CDR3 is CAISPTGTGNEREQYF. DNA of the CDR3: TGTGCCATCAGTCCTACCGGGACAGGGAATGAGCGCGAGCAGTACTTC.

Only one count was recorded for this clone. This chain connects TRBV7-8 to TRBJ2-5; a possible D gene is TRBD2 (5 bases). The tail of the sequence fits TRBJ2-7 better, so the J call may be wrong. CDR3 length: 15 amino acids. Germline lookup yields CDR1 SGHVS and CDR2 FQNEAQ. CDR3 sequence (DNA): TGTGCCAGCAGCTTTATCCTAGCCGCTAACTACGAGCAGTACTTC. Translation gives CASSFILAANYEQYF.

The chain is built from TRBV7-2 and TRBJ2-2; D unresolved. Per germline, CDR1 SGHTA and CDR2 FQGNSA. The V end was cut by 1 base, the J end by 5 bases, with 5 bases between. CDR3 length: 13 amino acids. The CDR3 loop reads CASSLDFTGELFF. In DNA, the CDR3 is TGTGCCAGCAGCTTAGATTTTACCGGGGAGCTGTTTTTT.

The V gene is TRBV7-3, the J gene TRBJ2-1; a weak D match, TRBD1 (5 bases). There are 14 residues in the CDR3. Looked up from germline, CDR1 is SGHTA and CDR2 is FQGTGA. The germline V and J ends were trimmed by 4 bases and 8 bases, with 15 bases remaining between them. The CDR3: CASSSGHSRDEQFF. CDR3 sequence (DNA): TGTGCCAGCAGCTCCGGACACAGCCGGGATGAGCAGTTCTTC.

The genes are TRBV5-1 and TRBJ2-7; the D is unclear. This CDR3 has 13 residues. Germline CDR1 reads SGHRS; CDR2 reads YFSETQ. Trimming shortened V by 4 bases and J by 5 bases, and 13 bases separated the two germline ends. The CDR3 region is CASSLGTWDEQYF. The DNA of the CDR3 is TGCGCCAGCAGCCTCGGAACGTGGGACGAGCAGTACTTC.